One sample yielded the 21 T cell receptor beta chains listed below, sequenced in a study of OX40 agonist ivuxolimab in advanced cancers. Profiled with immunoSEQ multiplex PCR; TCRdb holds only in-frame clones, not every one. The data show some 100,000 clones, with approximately 90% seen just once and around 0.16% held by the top ten. The input for sequencing was CD4+ or CD8+ T cells sorted from blood, taken in a trial of the OX40 agonist ivuxolimab. These receptors were obtained from an adult with an advanced solid tumor such as melanoma, head and neck, liver or kidney cancer.

The J gene is TRBJ1-1, the V gene TRBV6-1; D is unclear. CDR1 MNHNS and CDR2 SASEGT come from the germline V gene. V lost 2 bases to trimming and J lost 1 base, with 11 bases between them. The CDR3 is 15 residues long. CDR3 protein: CASSELRSPNTEAFF. Here the CDR3 DNA reads TGTGCCAGCAGTGAATTAAGGTCTCCGAACACTGAAGCTTTCTTT.

The chain links TRBV5-4 to TRBJ2-5, with TRBD1 matching 9 bases. The CDR3 has 16 residues. Germline V gene data show CDR1 as SGHNT and CDR2 as YYREEE (reference sequence). V shed 4 bases and J 5 bases; nucleotides not matched to a gene: 12. The CDR3 region is CASSVNPGQGGETQYF. CDR3 nucleotides: TGTGCCAGCAGCGTTAACCCGGGACAGGGTGGGGAGACCCAGTACTTC.

V gene TRBV19 combines with J gene TRBJ2-1; 7 positions match TRBD1. CDR1 is LNHDA, CDR2 SQIVND, per germline (reference sequence). J was trimmed by 1 base and V by 4 bases; bases with no gene match: 10. The CDR3 extends over 17 amino acids. CDR3 in amino acids: CASSNRLGQPSYNEQFF. CDR3 DNA: TGTGCCAGTAGTAATAGATTGGGACAGCCGTCCTACAATGAGCAGTTCTTC.

This chain joins TRBV11-1 and TRBJ2-1; TRBD2 agrees at 14 bases. This CDR3 comprises 15 residues. Germline V gene sequence: CDR1 SGHAT, CDR2 FQDESV (reference sequence). Unmatched junction bases numbered 5, after V lost 5 bases and J lost 8 bases. CDR3: CASSQTSGRAHEQFF. In nucleotides, the CDR3 is TGTGCCAGCAGCCAGACTAGCGGGAGGGCGCATGAGCAGTTCTTC. Variable domain in full (rest from reference TRBV11-1 and TRBJ2-1): EAEVAQSPRYKITEKSQAVAFWCDPISGHATLYWYRQILGQGPELLVQFQDESVVDDSQLPKDRFSAERLKGVDSTLKIQPAELGDSAMYLCASSQTSGRAHEQFFGPGTRLTVL.

This sequence joins TRBV19 and TRBJ1-1; TRBD1 matches at 9 bases. The CDR3 is 14 residues long. Germline CDR1 reads LNHDA; CDR2 reads SQIVND (reference sequence). J was trimmed by 4 bases and V by 3 bases; bases with no gene match: 3. In DNA, the CDR3 is TGTGCCAGTAGTATCGGGACAGGGCGCACTGAAGCTTTCTTT. It encodes CASSIGTGRTEAFF.

The chain has TRBV4-1 and TRBJ2-7, with 7 nucleotides matching TRBD1. Losses at the gene ends were 0 bases for V and 2 bases for J; bases not matched to a gene: 7. Germline V gene data show CDR1 as MGHRA and CDR2 as YSYEKL. The CDR3 sequence is 16 residues long. The DNA of the CDR3 is TGCGCCAGCAGCCAAGATTCTTCCCAGGGGGCCTACGAGCAGTACTTC. Protein product: CASSQDSSQGAYEQYF.

The chain carries TRBV29-1 and TRBJ1-1, with 8 nucleotides matching TRBD1. CDR3 length: 17 amino acids. Germline lookup yields CDR1 SQVTM and CDR2 ANQGSEA. V lost 4 bases and J lost 3; bases outside the gene matches: 16. CDR3 residues: CSVGDRFRGLRDTEAFF. The CDR3 DNA reads TGCAGCGTTGGAGACCGGTTCAGGGGGCTGCGGGACACTGAAGCTTTCTTT.

The sample holds one count of this clone. This chain uses TRBV2 with TRBJ2-3, with TRBD2 matching 13 bases. Germline V CDR1 and CDR2: SNHLY, FYNNEI. The CDR3 has 17 amino acids. V dropped 6 bases and J dropped 2; count of bases not matched to a gene: 8. The DNA of the CDR3 is TGTGCCAGCAGAGGCTGGACTAGCGGGAGAACCACAGATACGCAGTATTTT. This codes for CASRGWTSGRTTDTQYF.

CDR3 DNA: TGTGCCAGCAGCGTAATAAGGGATACAGATACGCAGTATTTT. This encodes CASSVIRDTDTQYF. The rearrangement links TRBV5-4 to TRBJ2-3; D remains ambiguous. This CDR3 has 14 residues. Germline CDR1 reads SGHNT; CDR2 reads YYREEE (reference sequence). V shed 4 bases and J shed 3 bases, with 12 bases lying between them.

J is TRBJ2-3 and V is TRBV9; D not certain. Per germline, CDR1 SGDLS and CDR2 YYNGEE. The ends were cut back, 1 base at V and 0 bases at J, with 9 bases in the middle. The CDR3 sequence is 15 residues long. CDR3 coding DNA: TGTGCCAGCAGCGTAAACCCGACTAGCACAGATACGCAGTATTTT. Amino acids: CASSVNPTSTDTQYF. Together with reference TRBV9 and TRBJ2-3, the CDR3 gives the full variable domain: DSGVTQTPKHLITATGQRVTLRCSPRSGDLSVYWYQQSLDQGLQFLIQYYNGEERAKGNILERFSAQQFPDLHSELNLSSLELGDSALYFCASSVNPTSTDTQYFGPGTRLTVL.

This rearrangement joins TRBV7-8 to TRBJ2-2; D is uncertain. Germline loops: CDR1 SGHVS, CDR2 FQNEAQ. The CDR3 runs to 14 residues. Trimming cost V 5 bases and J 1 base, with 8 bases left between them. The CDR3 protein is CASSRTGNTGELFF. CDR3 bases: TGTGCCAGCAGCCGGACGGGGAACACCGGGGAGCTGTTTTTT. The full variable domain, completed using reference TRBV7-8 and TRBJ2-2, is GAGVSQSPRYKVAKRGQDVALRCDPISGHVSLFWYQQALGQGPEFLTYFQNEAQLDKSGLPSDRFFAERPEGSVSTLKIQRTQQEDSAVYLCASSRTGNTGELFFGEGSRLTVL.

This clone was observed a few times. The chain is built from TRBV11-2 and TRBJ1-2; D remains unclear. The V and J ends lost 0 bases and 5 bases respectively, with 4 bases between them. Germline V gene sequence: CDR1 SGHAT, CDR2 FQNNGV. There are 12 residues in the CDR3. This CDR3 reads CASSLDIYGYTF. For the CDR3, the DNA is TGTGCCAGCAGCTTAGATATTTATGGCTACACCTTC.

The chain employs TRBV5-1 and TRBJ2-2; D perhaps matches TRBD2 (5 bases). CDR1 and CDR2 from the germline V gene are SGHRS and YFSETQ. Trimming pared 0 bases from V and 4 bases from J, leaving 7 bases between. The CDR3 length is 14 residues. DNA of the CDR3: TGCGCCAGCAGCTTGGCCGCGGGCACCGGGGAGCTGTTTTTT. Amino acid sequence: CASSLAAGTGELFF.

The chain combines TRBV19 with TRBJ2-1; D call uncertain. With 0 bases removed from V and 5 bases from J, the gap between germline ends came to 11 bases. The V gene's germline CDR1 is LNHDA and CDR2 SQIVND (reference sequence). This CDR3 has 15 residues. The CDR3 loop reads CASSIDRFRNNEQFF. The CDR3 coding sequence is TGTGCCAGTAGTATAGATCGGTTCAGAAACAATGAGCAGTTCTTC.

The CDR3 sequence is CASSLEGRTTEAFF. The DNA of the CDR3 is TGTGCCAGCAGCTTAGAGGGACGCACCACTGAAGCTTTCTTT. The genes are TRBV7-9 and TRBJ1-1; perhaps TRBD1 as D (5 bases). Trimming cost V 1 base and J 4 bases, with 10 bases left between them. Germline V CDR1 and CDR2: SEHNR, FQNEAQ (reference sequence). CDR3 length: 14 amino acids. The full variable domain, its missing parts supplied by reference TRBV7-9 and TRBJ1-1, is DTGVSQNPRHKITKRGQNVTFRCDPISEHNRLYWYRQTLGQGPEFLTYFQNEAQLEKSRLLSDRFSAERPKGSFSTLEIQRTEQGDSAMYLCASSLEGRTTEAFFGQGTRLTVV.

The gene calls are TRBV27 and TRBJ1-1; D is unclear. Per germline, CDR1 MNHEY and CDR2 SMNVEV (reference sequence). The CDR3 is 13 amino acids. With 0 bases removed from V and 5 bases from J, the gap between germline ends came to 7 bases. CDR3 sequence: CASSLSRGTEAFF. The CDR3 DNA is TGTGCCAGCAGTTTATCTCGGGGAACTGAAGCTTTCTTT.

The CDR3 DNA is TGTGCCAGCAGCCCAGGACAGCCGACCTACGAGCAGTACTTC. Protein: CASSPGQPTYEQYF. The V and J genes are TRBV7-9 and TRBJ2-7; maybe TRBD1 (6 bases). Germline V gives CDR1 SEHNR, CDR2 FQNEAQ (reference sequence). CDR3 length: 14 residues. V was cut by 5 bases and J by 2 bases, with 13 bases left in between.

V usage is TRBV5-1 and J usage is TRBJ1-2, with a possible D match to TRBD1 (5 bases). Germline V gene sequence: CDR1 SGHRS, CDR2 YFSETQ. The ends were cut back, 0 bases at V and 3 bases at J, with 12 bases in the middle. The CDR3 totals 15 residues. The CDR3 nucleotides read TGCGCCAGCAGCTTGGTTGCGGGACCGGACTATGGCTACACCTTC. Translation gives CASSLVAGPDYGYTF.

The CDR3 sequence is CASRTNLQNTEAFF. The CDR3 DNA reads TGTGCCAGCAGGACTAATTTACAGAACACTGAAGCTTTCTTT. This chain connects TRBV27 to TRBJ1-1; D is uncertain. The CDR3 has 14 amino acids. Trimming took off 6 bases at V and 1 base at J, with 12 bases between the two ends. Per germline, CDR1 MNHEY and CDR2 SMNVEV (reference sequence).

This clone was counted a single time. This sequence joins TRBV7-2 and TRBJ2-2; D call uncertain. Trimming shortened V by 5 bases and J by 3 bases, and 10 bases separated the two germline ends. This CDR3 spans 14 amino acids. Germline CDR1 SGHTA, CDR2 FQGNSA. CDR3 bases: TGTGCCAGCAGCGTAGGGTTTGACACCGGGGAGCTGTTTTTT. The encoded protein is CASSVGFDTGELFF.

The rearrangement uses TRBV6-6 and TRBJ1-5, with no clear D. CDR3 length: 13 residues. V gave up 7 bases and J gave up 3 bases, with 10 bases separating them. Germline V gene sequence: CDR1 MNHNY, CDR2 SVGAGI (reference sequence). This CDR3 is CASTWQYNQPQHF. The CDR3 nucleotides are TGTGCCAGCACTTGGCAGTACAATCAGCCCCAGCATTTT.